This entry concerns a single T cell receptor (beta chain). Its antigen is not identified. The sample belongs to a study of post-analysis software for immune sequencing data. Tagging with unique molecular identifiers was a feature of the TCR beta cDNA libraries. TCRdb called the PCR reads again in MiXCR, with one record for every CDR3 protein. The top ten hold under 2% of the sample, which has 450,000 to 650,000 distinct CDR3 sequences, roughly 45% seen once. The germline V gene encodes CDR1 LGHDT and CDR2 YNNKEL (reference sequence). The V segment lost 5 bases and the J segment 4 bases; nucleotides outside the gene matches: 11. This CDR3 region has 16 residues. General study findings and limits: TRBV5-6, TRBV5-1 and TRBV20-1 belonged to a set of roughly 5 TRBV segments that were more frequent in patients than controls.

The chain is built from TRBV3-1 and TRBJ2-5; 9 nucleotides match TRBD1. This receptor was identified in a girl between 10 and 17 years old with multiple sclerosis. The sequenced sample was blood. The CDR3 nucleotides are TGTGCCAGCAGCGCCCGAGGGGACAGGGAAGGAGAGACCCAGTACTTC. It encodes CASSARGDREGETQYF.